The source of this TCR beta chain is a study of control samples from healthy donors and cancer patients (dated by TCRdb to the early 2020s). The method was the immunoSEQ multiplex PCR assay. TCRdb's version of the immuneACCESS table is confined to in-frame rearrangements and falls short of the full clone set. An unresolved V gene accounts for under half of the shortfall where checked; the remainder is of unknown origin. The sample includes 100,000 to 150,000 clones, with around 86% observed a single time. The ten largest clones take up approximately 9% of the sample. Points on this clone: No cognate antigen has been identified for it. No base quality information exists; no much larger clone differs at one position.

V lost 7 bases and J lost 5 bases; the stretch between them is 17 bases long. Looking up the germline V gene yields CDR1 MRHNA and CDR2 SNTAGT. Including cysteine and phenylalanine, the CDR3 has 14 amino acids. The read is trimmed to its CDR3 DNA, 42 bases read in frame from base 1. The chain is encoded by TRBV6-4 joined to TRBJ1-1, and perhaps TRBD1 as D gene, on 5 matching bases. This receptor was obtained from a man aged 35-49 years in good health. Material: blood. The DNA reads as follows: TGTGCCAGCACCGCGACAGCTAGTGGGACTGAAGCTTTCTTT. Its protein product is CASTATASGTEAFF.